This is a list of T cell receptor beta chains from one sample in a study of blood T cell repertoires in COVID-19. The data were produced by immunoSEQ multiplex PCR, yet TCRdb's version contains in-frame clones alone and is incomplete. The sample carries 72,000 or so clones, under 90% recorded once. Sequencing was performed on peripheral blood. These receptors all come from a man aged 55 to 70 with acute or convalescent COVID-19. The CDR3 runs from the conserved cysteine through the conserved F or W. The D gene is left open where the match is weak. Clone size appears in some rows only: once, few, many, or a class for an expanded clone.

V gene	J gene	clone size	D gene	CDR3 DNA	CDR3 protein
TRBV18	TRBJ2-3	NA	TRBD2	TGTGCCAGCTCACGCGGCGGGGGAAGGGCAGATACGCAGTATTTT	CASSRGGGRADTQYF
TRBV5-1	TRBJ2-2	NA	TRBD1	TGCGCCAGCAGCTTGGCGGCAGGGGGCGCCACCGGGGAGCTGTTTTTT	CASSLAAGGATGELFF
TRBV7-9	TRBJ1-1	NA	NA	TGTGCCAGCGCTGGCAGGGTACCGAACACTGAAGCTTTCTTT	CASAGRVPNTEAFF
TRBV6-5	TRBJ2-3	NA	NA	TGTGCCAGCGGGTCCGGGGGCACAGATACGCAGTATTTT	CASGSGGTDTQYF
TRBV11-2	TRBJ1-2	NA	TRBD1	TGTGCCAGCAGCTTAGAGGCTACAGGGGGGGGCTACACCTTC	CASSLEATGGGYTF
TRBV7-8	TRBJ1-1	few	TRBD1	TGTGCCAGCAGCTTAAGACAGGGGGCGGTGGGCACTGAAGCTTTCTTT	CASSLRQGAVGTEAFF
TRBV7-3	TRBJ2-7	NA	NA	TGTGCCAGCAGCTTGGCGGGGCCGGGGAACGAGCAGTACTTC	CASSLAGPGNEQYF
TRBV7-9	TRBJ1-6	NA	TRBD1	TGTGCCAGCAGCCGGGGACAGGGGGGTTCACCCCTCCACTTT	CASSRGQGGSPLHF
TRBV6-5	TRBJ1-1	NA	TRBD1	TGTGCCAGCAGTAGACAGGGCAGTGAAGCTTTCTTT	CASSRQGSEAFF
TRBV2	TRBJ2-3	NA	TRBD2	TGTGCCAGCAGTGCCGGGGGGAAAGCAGGCACAGATACGCAGTATTTT	CASSAGGKAGTDTQYF
TRBV7-9	TRBJ2-4	NA	NA	TGTGCCAGCAGTTTACAGGACTCCAGCGTCGCCAAAAACATTCAGTACTTC	CASSLQDSSVAKNIQYF
TRBV3-1/TRBV3-2	TRBJ1-3	NA	NA	TGTGCCAGCAGCCCACAGGGTACTGGAAACACCATATATTTT	CASSPQGTGNTIYF
TRBV5-4	TRBJ2-3	NA	NA	TGTGCCAGCAGCCGGAGCGGTAGCGGAACAGATACGCAGTATTTT	CASSRSGSGTDTQYF
TRBV3-1/TRBV3-2	TRBJ1-2	NA	TRBD1	TGTGCCAGCAGCCAAGAGGGGACAGGGGCTTATGGCTACACCTTC	CASSQEGTGAYGYTF
TRBV4-1	TRBJ1-4	NA	TRBD1	TGCGCCAGCGGCCAAATGACAGGGATGGGTGAAAAACTGTTTTTT	CASGQMTGMGEKLFF
TRBV7-2	TRBJ2-2	NA	TRBD1	TGTGCCAGCAGCTTAGCTCCCCGGACAGGGGTTCCCGGGGAGCTGTTTTTT	CASSLAPRTGVPGELFF
TRBV3-1/TRBV3-2	TRBJ2-5	NA	NA	TGTGCCAGCAGCCAAGTGCCTAGTAAATTGGCCCAGTACTTC	CASSQVPSKLAQYF
TRBV15	TRBJ1-5	NA	NA	TGTGCCACCAGCAGGGGAGGGTACGATAGCAATCAGCCCCAGCATTTT	CATSRGGYDSNQPQHF
TRBV7-9	TRBJ2-1	NA	TRBD1	TGTGCCAGTAACCGGGACAGTAGAACTGAGCAGTTCTTC	CASNRDSRTEQFF
TRBV4-1	TRBJ2-3	NA	TRBD2	TGCGCCAGCAGGCAGGCAGCGGGGGGGGTAGATACGCAGTATTTT	CASRQAAGGVDTQYF
TRBV11-3	TRBJ1-1	NA	NA	TGTGCCAGCAGCTCGAGCACCGGTGAAGCTTTCTTT	CASSSSTGEAFF
TRBV9	TRBJ2-2	NA	TRBD1	TGTGCCAGCAGCGCAGGGGGACAGGGGGCAAGCGGGGAGCTGTTTTTT	CASSAGGQGASGELFF
TRBV10-1	TRBJ2-1	NA	TRBD2	TGCGCCAGCAGTCCGGGACTAGCGGGGGCCATAGAGGAGCAGTTCTTC	CASSPGLAGAIEEQFF